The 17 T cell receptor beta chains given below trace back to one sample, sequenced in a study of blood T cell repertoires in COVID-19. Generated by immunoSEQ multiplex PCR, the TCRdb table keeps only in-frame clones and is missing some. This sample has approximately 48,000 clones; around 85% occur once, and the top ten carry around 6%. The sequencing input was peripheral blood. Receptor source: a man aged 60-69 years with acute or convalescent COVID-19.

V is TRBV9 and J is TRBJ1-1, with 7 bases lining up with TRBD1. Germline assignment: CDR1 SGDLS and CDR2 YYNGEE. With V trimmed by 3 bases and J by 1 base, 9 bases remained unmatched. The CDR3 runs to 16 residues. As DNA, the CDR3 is TGTGCCAGCAGCGAACTTACAGGGGTGGGGAACACTGAAGCTTTCTTT. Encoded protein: CASSELTGVGNTEAFF.

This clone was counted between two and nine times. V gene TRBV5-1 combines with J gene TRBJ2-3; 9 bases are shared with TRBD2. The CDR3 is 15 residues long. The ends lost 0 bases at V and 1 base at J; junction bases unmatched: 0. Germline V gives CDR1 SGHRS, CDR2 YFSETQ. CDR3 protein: CASSLGLAGTDTQYF. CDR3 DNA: TGCGCCAGCAGCTTGGGACTAGCGGGCACAGATACGCAGTATTTT.

CDR3 in amino acids: CASSVALQAGELFF. The CDR3 bases are TGTGCCAGCAGCGTAGCTCTGCAGGCCGGGGAGCTGTTTTTT. The genes are TRBV9 and TRBJ2-2; D is unclear. The CDR3 extends over 14 amino acids. Germline V lookup: CDR1 SGDLS, CDR2 YYNGEE. The germline V and J ends were trimmed by 0 bases and 6 bases, with 9 bases remaining between them.

The CDR3 reads CATSGLAQLSYNEQFF. The CDR3 coding sequence is TGTGCCACCTCGGGACTAGCGCAACTTTCCTACAATGAGCAGTTCTTC. The rearrangement joins TRBV24-1 to TRBJ2-1; TRBD2 matches 10 bases. Trimming removed 9 bases from V and 1 base from J; junction bases left unmatched: 8. The CDR3 is 16 amino acids. Germline V CDR1 and CDR2: KGHDR, SFDVKD.

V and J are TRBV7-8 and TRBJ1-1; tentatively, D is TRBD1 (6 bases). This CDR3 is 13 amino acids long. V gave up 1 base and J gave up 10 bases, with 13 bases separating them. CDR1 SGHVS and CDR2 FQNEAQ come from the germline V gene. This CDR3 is CASSLGDTTPAFF. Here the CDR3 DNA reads TGTGCCAGCAGCTTAGGGGACACAACCCCAGCTTTCTTT.

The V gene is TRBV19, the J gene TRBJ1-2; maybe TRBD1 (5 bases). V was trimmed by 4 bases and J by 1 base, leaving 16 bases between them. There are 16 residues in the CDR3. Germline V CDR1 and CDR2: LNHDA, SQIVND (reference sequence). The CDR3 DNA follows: TGTGCCAGTAGTAAGCGAGACAGAAAACTTAACTATGGCTACACCTTC. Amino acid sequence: CASSKRDRKLNYGYTF.

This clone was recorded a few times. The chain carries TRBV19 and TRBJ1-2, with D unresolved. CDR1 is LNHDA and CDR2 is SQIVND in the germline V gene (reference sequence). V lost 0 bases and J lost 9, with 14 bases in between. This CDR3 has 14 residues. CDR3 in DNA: TGTGCCAGTAGTATAGAGGAGGGATCCCGAAGCTACACCTTC. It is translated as CASSIEEGSRSYTF.

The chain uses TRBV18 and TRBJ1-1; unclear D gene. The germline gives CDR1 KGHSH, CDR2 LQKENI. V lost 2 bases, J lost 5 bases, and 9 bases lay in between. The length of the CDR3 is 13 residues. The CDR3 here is CASSPVGETEAFF. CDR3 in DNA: TGTGCCAGCTCACCAGTGGGAGAGACTGAAGCTTTCTTT.

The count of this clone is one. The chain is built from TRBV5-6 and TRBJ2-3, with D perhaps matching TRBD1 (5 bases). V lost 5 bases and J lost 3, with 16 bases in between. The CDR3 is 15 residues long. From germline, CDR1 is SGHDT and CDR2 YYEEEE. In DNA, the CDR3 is TGTGCCAGCAGTTTGCCTCAGGGTAGTACAGATACGCAGTATTTT. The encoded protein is CASSLPQGSTDTQYF.

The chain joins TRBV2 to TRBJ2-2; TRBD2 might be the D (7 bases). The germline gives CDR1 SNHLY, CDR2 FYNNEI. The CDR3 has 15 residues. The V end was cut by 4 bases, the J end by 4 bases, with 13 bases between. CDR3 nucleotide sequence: TGTGCCAGCAGTGCCTCGGGGGGCCGCACCGGGGAGCTGTTTTTT. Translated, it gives CASSASGGRTGELFF.

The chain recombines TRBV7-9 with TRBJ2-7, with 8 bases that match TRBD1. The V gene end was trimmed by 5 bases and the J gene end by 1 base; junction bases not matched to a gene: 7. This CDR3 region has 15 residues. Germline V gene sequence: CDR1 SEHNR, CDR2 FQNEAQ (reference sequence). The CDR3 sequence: CASSRLGDRSYEQYF. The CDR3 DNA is TGTGCCAGCAGCAGACTCGGGGACAGGTCCTACGAGCAGTACTTC.

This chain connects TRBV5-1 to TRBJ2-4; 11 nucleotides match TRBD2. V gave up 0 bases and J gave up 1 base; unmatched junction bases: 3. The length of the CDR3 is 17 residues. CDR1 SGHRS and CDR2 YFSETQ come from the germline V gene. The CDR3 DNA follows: TGCGCCAGCAGCTTGGAGGGACTAGCGGTGGCCAAAAACATTCAGTACTTC. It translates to CASSLEGLAVAKNIQYF.

CDR3 loop: CATRPFGQDNEQFF. The DNA for the CDR3 is TGTGCCACCAGACCTTTTGGACAGGACAATGAGCAGTTCTTC. This chain uses TRBV24-1 with TRBJ2-1, with TRBD1 matching 7 bases. Unmatched junction bases numbered 7, after V lost 7 bases and J lost 5 bases. The CDR3 consists of 14 residues. The germline gives CDR1 KGHDR, CDR2 SFDVKD.

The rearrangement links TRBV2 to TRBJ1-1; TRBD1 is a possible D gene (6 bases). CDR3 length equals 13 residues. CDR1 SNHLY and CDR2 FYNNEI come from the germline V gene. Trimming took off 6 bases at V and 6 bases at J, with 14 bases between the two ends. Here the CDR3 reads CASSGTGRAEAFF. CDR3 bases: TGTGCCAGCAGCGGCACAGGGAGGGCTGAAGCTTTCTTT.

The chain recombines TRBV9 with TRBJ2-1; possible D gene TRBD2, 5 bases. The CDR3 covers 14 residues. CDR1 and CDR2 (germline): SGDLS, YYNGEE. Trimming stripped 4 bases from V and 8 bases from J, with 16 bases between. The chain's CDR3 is CASSPLGLIDEQFF. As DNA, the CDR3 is TGTGCCAGCAGCCCCCTCGGACTCATCGATGAGCAGTTCTTC.

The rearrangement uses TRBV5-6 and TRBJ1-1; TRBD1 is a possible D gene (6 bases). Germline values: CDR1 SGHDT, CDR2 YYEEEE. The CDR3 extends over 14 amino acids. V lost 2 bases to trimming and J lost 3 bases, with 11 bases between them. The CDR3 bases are TGTGCCAGCAGCTTTGGGGGCAGGGACACTGAAGCTTTCTTT. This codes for CASSFGGRDTEAFF. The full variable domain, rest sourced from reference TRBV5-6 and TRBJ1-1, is DAGVTQSPTHLIKTRGQQVTLRCSPKSGHDTVSWYQQALGQGPQFIFQYYEEEERQRGNFPDRFSGHQFPNYSSELNVNALLLGDSALYLCASSFGGRDTEAFFGQGTRLTVV.

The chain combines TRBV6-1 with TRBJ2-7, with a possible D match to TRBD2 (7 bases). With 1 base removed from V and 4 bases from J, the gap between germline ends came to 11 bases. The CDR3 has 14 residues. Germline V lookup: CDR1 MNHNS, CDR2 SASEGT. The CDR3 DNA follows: TGTGCCAGCAGTGAAGGGGGGGGCCGATACGAGCAGTACTTC. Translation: CASSEGGGRYEQYF.